What follows are 15 T cell receptor beta chains derived from one specimen sequenced in a study of monozygotic twins with inflammatory bowel disease. TCRdb re-called the 5' RACE reads and shows each CDR3 protein once, DNA omitted. The repertoire shows 400,000 to 500,000 distinct CDR3 sequences; the top ten hold about 2.3%. The source material was blood. These receptors all stem from a human donor with ulcerative colitis or Crohn's disease, or a healthy co-twin of an affected twin (not recorded which).

The rearrangement links TRBV3-1 to TRBJ2-1; TCRdb reports TRBD2, a call that lacks DNA to check it against. The CDR3 consists of 17 residues. Germline V gene sequence: CDR1 LGHDT, CDR2 YNNKEL (reference sequence). The CDR3 region is CASSQGLSGSTYNEQFF.

This CDR3 reads CASSLSSVGTDTQYF. This sequence joins TRBV28 and TRBJ2-3; lacking DNA, the TRBD2 call made by TCRdb goes unchecked. The CDR3 sequence is 15 residues long. Germline CDR1 and CDR2: MDHEN and SYDVKM.

The chain uses TRBV18 and TRBJ1-2. The CDR3 has 15 residues. The germline V gene encodes CDR1 KGHSH and CDR2 LQKENI. The CDR3 region is CASSPRGARIEGYTF. The variable domain in full, with the rest retrieved from reference TRBV18 and TRBJ1-2, is NAGVMQNPRHLVRRRGQEARLRCSPMKGHSHVYWYRQLPEEGLKFMVYLQKENIIDESGMPKERFSAEFPKEGPSILRIQQVVRGDSAAYFCASSPRGARIEGYTFGSGTRLTVV.

The chain carries TRBV6-6 and TRBJ1-5; the TCRdb call, TRBD1, lacks DNA for checking. The CDR3 contains 13 residues. Germline lookup yields CDR1 MNHNY and CDR2 SVGAGI (reference sequence). The CDR3 here is CASTQGAGASKHF.

Here the CDR3 reads CASSKGTPTDTQYF. The rearrangement uses TRBV5-1 and TRBJ2-3; TCRdb reports TRBD1, a call that lacks DNA to check it against. The CDR3 covers 14 residues. Germline CDR1 SGHRS, CDR2 YFSETQ.

The chain uses TRBV25-1 and TRBJ2-3. There are 11 residues in the CDR3. The germline V gene has CDR1 MGHDK and CDR2 SYGVNS. The chain's CDR3 is CASSEKNTQYF.

This chain connects TRBV4-3 to TRBJ1-5. The CDR3 consists of 16 residues. From germline, CDR1 is LGHNA and CDR2 YSLEER. The CDR3 sequence: CASSQGYGRSNQPQHF.

The V call is TRBV7-3, the J call TRBJ2-2; TCRdb's assignment of TRBD2 cannot be checked, as there is no DNA. Germline V gene lookup returns CDR1 SGHTA and CDR2 FQGTGA. This CDR3 is 16 amino acids long. CDR3 in amino acids: CASSLTTRQNTGELFF.

The chain joins TRBV5-6 to TRBJ1-4; TCRdb picks TRBD1, but there is no DNA to check that call. Germline lookup yields CDR1 SGHDT and CDR2 YYEEEE. The CDR3 runs 15 residues. The CDR3: CASSSSQGVKEKLFF.

This sequence joins TRBV4-3 and TRBJ2-1; TCRdb's D gene call, TRBD2, goes unchecked for lack of DNA. Per germline, CDR1 LGHNA and CDR2 YSLEER. The CDR3 contains 15 residues. This chain's CDR3 is CASSQEGPSGSARFF.

The rearrangement uses TRBV28 and TRBJ1-3. The CDR3 is made up of 15 amino acids. CDR1 and CDR2 (germline): MDHEN, SYDVKM. CDR3 residues: CASSLGAISGNTIYF.

This chain uses TRBV12-3 or TRBV12-4 with TRBJ1-5; no DNA is available, so the TRBD1 call from TCRdb remains unchecked. The CDR3 sequence is 14 residues long. The CDR3 sequence: CASSFGQGSQPQHF.

This chain links TRBV4-1 with TRBJ1-1. CDR1 is MGHRA and CDR2 is YSYEKL in the germline V gene. This CDR3 comprises 15 residues. CDR3 loop: CASSQDLTYNTEAFF.

V is TRBV7-2 and J is TRBJ2-1; TCRdb's assignment of TRBD2 cannot be checked, as there is no DNA. The CDR3 spans 15 residues. Per germline, CDR1 SGHTA and CDR2 FQGNSA. The CDR3 loop reads CASSSQTLLAGEQFF.

V and J are TRBV7-2 and TRBJ2-1. Germline V CDR1 and CDR2: SGHTA, FQGNSA. The CDR3 totals 14 residues. The CDR3 sequence: CASSFDTLYNEQFF.